A single sample gave rise to the 14 T cell receptor beta chains below, sequenced in a study of CD8 T cells in Susac syndrome. Random hexamers were used to reverse transcribe the RNA input (about 0.5 to 1 ug). Via MiXCR, TCRdb re-called the immunoSEQ multiplex PCR reads, giving one row per CDR3 protein. The sample shows approximately 150,000 distinct CDR3 sequences, roughly 94% of them seen only once. The source material was CD4+ T cells from PBMCs. Receptors originate from a human donor with multiple sclerosis.

This chain connects TRBV4-2 to TRBJ2-3; 9 bases fit TRBD2. The CDR3 is 17 amino acids. Germline CDR1 is LGHNA and CDR2 is YNFKEQ. The ends lost 4 bases at V and 3 bases at J; junction bases unmatched: 11. The CDR3 loop reads CASSPLWTSDSTDTQYF. DNA of the CDR3: TGTGCCAGCAGCCCTCTCTGGACTAGCGACAGTACAGATACGCAGTATTTT.

In its sample, this clonotype was seen once. The chain links TRBV18 to TRBJ1-1, with a tentative D call TRBD1 (6 bases). CDR3 length equals 15 residues. Germline V gene lookup returns CDR1 KGHSH and CDR2 LQKENI. The DNA of the CDR3 is TGTTCAACGCAGGGGTCCTCTCCTTTGGGCACTGAAGCTTTCTTT. Its translation is CSTQGSSPLGTEAFF.

The genes are TRBV29-1 and TRBJ1-1, with TRBD1 matching over 9 bases. There are 14 residues in the CDR3. V lost 3 bases, J lost 4 bases, and 6 bases stayed unmatched. The germline V gene has CDR1 SQVTM and CDR2 ANQGSEA. In nucleotides, the CDR3 is TGCAGCGTTGAGGGGGGACAGGGAGTCACTGAAGCTTTCTTT. Amino acids: CSVEGGQGVTEAFF. Drawing the rest from reference TRBV29-1 and TRBJ1-1, the complete variable domain is SAVISQKPSRDICQRGTSLTIQCQVDSQVTMMFWYRQQPGQSLTLIATANQGSEATYESGFVIDKFPISRPNLTFSTLTVSNMSPEDSSIYLCSVEGGQGVTEAFFGQGTRLTVV.

The chain combines TRBV12-3 or TRBV12-4 with TRBJ2-7; D perhaps matches TRBD2 (5 bases). The germline V and J ends were trimmed by 2 bases and 4 bases, with 12 bases remaining between them. The CDR3 is made up of 14 amino acids. CDR3 residues: CASSLYTREYEQYF. CDR3 nucleotides: TGTGCCAGCAGTTTATACACTAGGGAGTACGAGCAGTACTTC.

The genes are TRBV7-2 and TRBJ2-2; 9 nucleotides match TRBD1. The CDR3 contains 15 residues. The V gene end was trimmed by 5 bases and the J gene end by 7 bases; junction bases not matched to a gene: 8. The germline V gene has CDR1 SGHTA and CDR2 FQGNSA. This CDR3 is CASSHRDRANGELFF. CDR3 DNA: TGTGCCAGCAGCCACCGGGACAGGGCGAACGGGGAGCTGTTTTTT.

V and J are TRBV7-9 and TRBJ2-7, with 7 bases lining up with TRBD1. CDR1 and CDR2 (germline): SEHNR, FQNEAQ (reference sequence). After removal of 5 bases from V and 2 bases from J, the junction contained 9 bases not matched to a gene. The CDR3 has 15 amino acids. This chain's CDR3 is CASSEETGIAYEQYF. The CDR3 DNA reads TGTGCCAGCAGCGAAGAGACAGGGATCGCCTACGAGCAGTACTTC.

This clonotype was picked up one time. V gene TRBV18 combines with J gene TRBJ1-1, with D uncertain. The CDR3 contains 12 residues. Germline CDR1 and CDR2: KGHSH and LQKENI. The germline V and J ends were trimmed by 0 bases and 8 bases, with 7 bases remaining between them. The CDR3 DNA sequence: TGTGCCAGCTCACCACCCGTGGGGGAAGCTTTCTTT. Protein product: CASSPPVGEAFF.

The chain uses TRBV12-3 or TRBV12-4 and TRBJ2-3, with D hard to call. The CDR3 length is 12 residues. V was cut by 2 bases and J by 3 bases, with 3 bases left in between. The CDR3 loop reads CASSLMTDTQYF. The CDR3 nucleotides read TGTGCCAGCAGTTTAATGACAGATACGCAGTATTTT.

The chain couples TRBV15 to TRBJ2-7; D is unresolved. Germline assignment: CDR1 LNHNV and CDR2 YYDKDF (reference sequence). The CDR3 extends over 12 amino acids. V lost 3 bases and J lost 5, with 8 bases in between. The DNA for the CDR3 is TGTGCCACCAGCAGTCTTGTAGACGAGCAGTACTTC. It specifies CATSSLVDEQYF.

The chain has TRBV2 and TRBJ2-2, with a weak D call TRBD1 (5 bases). Germline CDR1 and CDR2: SNHLY and FYNNEI. The CDR3 has 15 residues. Trimming stripped 7 bases from V and 0 bases from J, with 12 bases between. CDR3 bases: TGTGCCAGCATTGGGGCAGTCGCGAACACCGGGGAGCTGTTTTTT. Its translation: CASIGAVANTGELFF.

The gene calls are TRBV28 and TRBJ2-5; D is uncertain. Germline CDR1 and CDR2: MDHEN and SYDVKM. The CDR3 is made up of 15 amino acids. Trimming took 6 bases from V and 4 from J, leaving 18 bases between them. The CDR3 DNA sequence: TGTGCCAGCAGCGTCCGTAGGGAAAGAGGAGAGACCCAGTACTTC. This codes for CASSVRRERGETQYF. Combining the CDR3 with reference TRBV28 and TRBJ2-5 gives the whole variable domain DVKVTQSSRYLVKRTGEKVFLECVQDMDHENMFWYRQDPGLGLRLIYFSYDVKMKEKGDIPEGYSVSREKKERFSLILESASTNQTSMYLCASSVRRERGETQYFGPGTRLLVL.

This clonotype was counted once. The chain joins TRBV6-4 to TRBJ1-5; D is perhaps TRBD1 (5 bases). There are 15 residues in the CDR3. CDR1 is MRHNA, CDR2 SNTAGT, per germline. Between the trimmed V and J ends, which lost 3 bases and 4 bases, there was a span of 13 bases. The CDR3, as DNA: TGTGCCAGCAGTGAATCGGGGCAACTTAATCAGCCCCAGCATTTT. Translation gives CASSESGQLNQPQHF.

This clonotype was observed a single time. The gene calls are TRBV7-2 and TRBJ1-2; TRBD1 matches 7 bases. The V segment lost 5 bases and the J segment 4 bases; nucleotides outside the gene matches: 10. This CDR3 is 15 amino acids long. From germline, CDR1 is SGHTA and CDR2 FQGNSA. The CDR3 region has the DNA TGTGCCAGCAGCCGACAGGGTGTTATACTCTATGGCTACACCTTC. Its translation is CASSRQGVILYGYTF.

The rearrangement joins TRBV27 to TRBJ1-3, with TRBD1 identical over 8 bases. CDR1 and CDR2 (germline): MNHEY, SMNVEV (reference sequence). The CDR3 runs to 16 residues. V lost 4 bases, J lost 0 bases, and 5 bases stayed unmatched. CDR3 sequence: CASSSLGQDSGNTIYF. Written as DNA, the CDR3 is TGTGCCAGCAGTTCCTTGGGACAGGACTCTGGAAACACCATATATTTT.